The 17 T cell receptor beta chains reported below all come from one sample, sequenced in a study of shared clonotypes between healthy human individuals. Produced via immunoSEQ multiplex PCR; TCRdb's table is partial and in-frame only. Counted here are millions of clones, around nine tenths occurring once; the ten biggest clones make up 0.13% to 0.15%. Sequences were obtained from naive CD4+ T cells sorted from blood. The subset: CD45RA+ positively selected. The receptors here all came from a man between 18 and 35 years old in good health.

The V and J genes are TRBV11-2 and TRBJ2-5; D is uncertain. Germline CDR1 reads SGHAT; CDR2 reads FQNNGV. The CDR3 totals 14 residues. Trimming pared 2 bases from V and 1 base from J, leaving 8 bases between. The CDR3 region is CASSLRGLQETQYF. CDR3 bases: TGTGCCAGCAGCTTACGAGGTCTCCAAGAGACCCAGTACTTC.

This chain connects TRBV9 to TRBJ2-3; D is perhaps TRBD1 or TRBD2 (6 bases each). CDR1 and CDR2 (germline): SGDLS, YYNGEE. CDR3 length: 15 amino acids. V shed 3 bases and J shed 8 bases, with 19 bases lying between them. CDR3: CASSDRGTKGGTQYF. Here the CDR3 DNA reads TGTGCCAGCAGCGACCGAGGGACGAAGGGGGGTACGCAGTATTTT. Together with reference TRBV9 and TRBJ2-3, the CDR3 gives the full variable domain: DSGVTQTPKHLITATGQRVTLRCSPRSGDLSVYWYQQSLDQGLQFLIQYYNGEERAKGNILERFSAQQFPDLHSELNLSSLELGDSALYFCASSDRGTKGGTQYFGPGTRLTVL.

The rearrangement joins TRBV7-2 to TRBJ1-1; D call uncertain. The germline CDR1 and CDR2 sequences are SGHTA and FQGNSA. With 5 bases removed from V and 8 bases from J, the gap between germline ends came to 15 bases. The CDR3 totals 13 residues. CDR3 bases: TGTGCCAGCAGCCCCCGATTATGGGGAGAAGCTTTCTTT. It yields the protein CASSPRLWGEAFF.

This clone was found once. The chain joins TRBV4-3 to TRBJ2-2; a weak D match, TRBD2 (6 bases). V lost 3 bases and J lost 2, with 16 bases in between. Looked up from germline, CDR1 is LGHNA and CDR2 is YSLEER. The CDR3 runs 17 residues. The CDR3, as DNA: TGCGCCAGCAGCCAGGAACCGGGACTCCATAACACCGGGGAGCTGTTTTTT. This encodes CASSQEPGLHNTGELFF.

The chain uses TRBV30 and TRBJ2-7; D possibly corresponds to TRBD2 (6 bases). The CDR3 is made up of 12 amino acids. Germline V lookup: CDR1 GTSNPN, CDR2 SVGIG (reference sequence). V was trimmed by 5 bases and J by 2 bases, leaving 10 bases between them. The chain's CDR3 is CAWGGSTYEQYF. DNA for the CDR3: TGTGCCTGGGGGGGGAGTACCTACGAGCAGTACTTC. The full variable domain, its missing parts supplied by reference TRBV30 and TRBJ2-7, is SQTIHQWPATLVQPVGSPLSLECTVEGTSNPNLYWYRQAAGRGLQLLFYSVGIGQISSEVPQNLSASRPQDRQFILSSKKLLLSDSGFYLCAWGGSTYEQYFGPGTRLTVT.

The chain is built from TRBV4-3 and TRBJ2-5; unclear D gene. From germline, CDR1 is LGHNA and CDR2 YSLEER. CDR3 length: 15 residues. The germline V and J ends were trimmed by 0 bases and 6 bases, with 14 bases remaining between them. CDR3: CASSQDPQSSQTQYF. As DNA, the CDR3 is TGCGCCAGCAGCCAAGACCCCCAATCTTCCCAGACCCAGTACTTC.

Turning to this clone: Other nucleotide sequences from this sample produce the same CDR3. The chain carries TRBV5-1 and TRBJ1-3; D unclear. Germline-derived CDR1 and CDR2 are SGHRS and YFSETQ. V shed 0 bases and J shed 0 bases, with 7 bases lying between them. The CDR3 has 15 residues. The CDR3: CASSLGQLSGNTIYF. In DNA form, the CDR3 reads TGCGCCAGCAGCTTGGGGCAGCTCTCTGGAAACACCATATATTTT.

This chain links TRBV19 with TRBJ2-7; D call uncertain. The CDR3 is made up of 13 amino acids. Germline CDR1 LNHDA, CDR2 SQIVND (reference sequence). V lost 8 bases, J lost 3 bases, and 14 bases lay in between. The CDR3 region is CASGFPGDYEQYF. In DNA form, the CDR3 reads TGTGCCAGTGGTTTTCCAGGTGACTACGAGCAGTACTTC.

This chain uses TRBV30 with TRBJ1-3; D ambiguous. CDR3 size: 13 residues. CDR1 and CDR2 (germline): GTSNPN, SVGIG (reference sequence). Trimming took 3 bases from V and 0 from J, leaving 6 bases between them. CDR3 sequence (DNA): TGTGCCTGGAGCCGCAACTCTGGAAACACCATATATTTT. This encodes CAWSRNSGNTIYF.

This clone was detected only once. The chain links TRBV28 to TRBJ1-2; D is uncertain. The germline V gene encodes CDR1 MDHEN and CDR2 SYDVKM. Trimming shortened V by 8 bases and J by 4 bases, and 8 bases separated the two germline ends. The CDR3 runs to 11 residues. This CDR3 is CASVTGYGYTF. The DNA of the CDR3 is TGTGCCAGCGTTACCGGCTATGGCTACACCTTC.

As concerns this clone: The same CDR3 also results from other DNA sequences found in this sample. J is TRBJ1-2 and V is TRBV29-1, with 10 bases lining up with TRBD1. Germline V gives CDR1 SQVTM, CDR2 ANQGSEA. The CDR3 is 16 residues long. V lost 4 bases, J lost 2 bases, and 10 bases stayed unmatched. CDR3 nucleotides: TGCAGCGTTGGTGGGGAAGACAGGGGGCGAAACTATGGCTACACCTTC. Residues: CSVGGEDRGRNYGYTF.

This rearrangement joins TRBV6-5 to TRBJ1-5, with D maybe TRBD1 (5 bases). The germline gives CDR1 MNHEY, CDR2 SVGAGI. V lost 6 bases to trimming and J lost 4 bases, with 13 bases between them. The CDR3 sequence is 14 residues long. The CDR3 DNA sequence: TGTGCCAGCAGATCGGGACTTTTAAATCAGCCCCAGCATTTT. Residues: CASRSGLLNQPQHF.

The chain uses TRBV25-1 and TRBJ1-3; no firm D call. The germline V gene has CDR1 MGHDK and CDR2 SYGVNS. The CDR3 contains 13 residues. Trimming took off 10 bases at V and 0 bases at J, with 10 bases between the two ends. This CDR3 is CATQHNSGNTIYF. CDR3 DNA: TGTGCCACCCAACACAACTCTGGAAACACCATATATTTT.

V is TRBV5-4 and J is TRBJ2-7; maybe TRBD1 (5 bases). V gave up 0 bases and J gave up 5 bases, with 18 bases separating them. The CDR3 length is 16 residues. Germline V lookup: CDR1 SGHNT, CDR2 YYREEE (reference sequence). CDR3 DNA sequence: TGTGCCAGCAGCTTGGCCTCTCCCAGGGTTACGGACGAGCAGTACTTC. Its translation is CASSLASPRVTDEQYF.

This chain joins TRBV7-9 and TRBJ2-7; possibly TRBD2 for D (6 bases). CDR3 size: 17 residues. Germline CDR1 SEHNR, CDR2 FQNEAQ (reference sequence). Trimming removed 1 base from V and 1 base from J, with 17 bases in between. CDR3 region: CASSLDDNGRRSYEQYF. For the CDR3, the DNA is TGTGCCAGCAGCTTAGATGATAACGGGAGAAGGTCCTACGAGCAGTACTTC.

This clone was detected once. The CDR3 nucleotides are TGTGCCTGGAAGCGACTAGCGGGCACAGATACGCAGTATTTT. It encodes CAWKRLAGTDTQYF. The V call is TRBV30, the J call TRBJ2-3; 9 bases match TRBD2. V lost 4 bases to trimming and J lost 1 base; unmatched junction nucleotides: 3. The CDR3 contains 14 residues. Germline CDR1 GTSNPN, CDR2 SVGIG (reference sequence).

The rearrangement links TRBV10-3 to TRBJ2-1, with 11 bases lining up with TRBD1. With V trimmed by 4 bases and J by 10 bases, 12 bases remained unmatched. Germline V gene data show CDR1 as ENHRY and CDR2 as SYGVKD. This CDR3 contains 16 residues. As DNA, the CDR3 is TGTGCCATCAGTGTGCTACGAGGACAGGGGGCACGGGAGCAGTTCTTC. It encodes CAISVLRGQGAREQFF.